This T cell receptor (beta chain) emerged from a study of control samples from healthy donors and cancer patients. Germline lookup yields CDR1 ENHRY and CDR2 SYGVKD. This CDR3 is built from 14 residues. The germline V and J ends were trimmed by 10 bases and 3 bases, with 18 bases remaining between them. Here immunoSEQ multiplex PCR was the method, and the copy in TCRdb shows in-frame clones only, minus some. The sample includes about 160,000 clones, around 93% of them seen just once. The sequenced material came from blood. This TCR was recovered from a woman aged 60-75 years in good health. The chain is built from TRBV10-3 and TRBJ1-2, with a tentative D call TRBD1 (5 bases). CDR3 DNA: TGTGCCACACGCGGGGCAGCTGGTGACTATGGCTACACCTTC. It specifies CATRGAAGDYGYTF.